The rows below give T cell receptor beta chains drawn from one sample of a study of regulatory dendritic cells for organ transplantation. These receptors lack a known antigen. Assay: immunoSEQ multiplex PCR; the TCRdb copy retains only in-frame clones and omits some. Altogether 20,000 to 25,000 clones are present, 65% to 90% being singletons, with the ten largest covering about 0.24%. The sequenced sample consisted of naive CD4+ T cells from blood cultured with dendritic cells. Receptors originate from a human donor in good health. Each CDR3 is given with its conserved first and last residue. D genes are given only for firm matches. Size tells how often a clone was seen (once, few, many) or the class of an expanded clone, and some rows leave it out.

J gene | clone size | D gene | V gene | CDR3 length | CDR3 protein | CDR3 DNA
TRBJ1-1 | NA | TRBD1 | TRBV30 | 12 | CAWSPRQGWAFF | TGTGCCTGGAGTCCGAGACAGGGTTGGGCTTTCTTT
TRBJ1-3 | few | NA | TRBV5-5 | 15 | CASSLEFFSGNTIYF | TGTGCCAGCAGCTTGGAGTTCTTCTCTGGAAACACCATATATTTT
TRBJ2-7 | NA | TRBD1 | TRBV7-2 | 15 | CASSTRTGLVTEQYF | TGTGCCAGCAGCACTCGGACAGGGCTCGTGACTGAGCAGTACTTC
TRBJ2-1 | NA | NA | TRBV7-2 | 14 | CASTPSTRGREQFF | TGTGCCAGCACCCCATCGACCAGGGGCAGGGAGCAGTTCTTC
TRBJ2-7 | NA | TRBD1 | TRBV19 | 13 | CASSLDRGYEQYF | TGTGCCAGTAGTTTGGACAGGGGGTACGAGCAGTACTTC
TRBJ2-7 | NA | NA | TRBV11-3 | 12 | CASSQVAGEQYF | TGTGCCAGCAGCCAGGTCGCCGGAGAGCAGTACTTC
TRBJ1-4 | NA | TRBD1 | TRBV7-9 | 14 | CASSRGQGIGKLFF | TGTGCCAGCAGCCGGGGACAGGGGATTGGAAAACTGTTTTTT
TRBJ2-1 | NA | NA | TRBV6-5 | 12 | CASSRDTNVQFF | TGTGCCAGCAGCCGGGACACTAACGTCCAGTTCTTC
TRBJ2-7 | NA | NA | TRBV21-1 | 16 | CASSRLGQGAPHEQYF | TGTGCCAGCAGCCGACTAGGACAGGGAGCACCCCACGAGCAGTACTTC
TRBJ1-1 | NA | NA | TRBV20-1 | 11 | CSASRPQGAFF | TGCAGTGCTAGTCGGCCGCAGGGGGCTTTCTTT
TRBJ1-3 | NA | NA | TRBV27 | 20 | CASSRSGGHGVAHSGNTIYF | TGTGCCAGCAGTCGTTCCGGGGGACACGGAGTAGCCCACTCTGGAAACACCATATATTTT
TRBJ2-3 | once | NA | TRBV5-8 | 14 | CASSLQGDDDTQYF | TGTGCCAGCAGCTTGCAAGGGGATGATGATACGCAGTATTTT
TRBJ1-2 | few | NA | TRBV18 | 13 | CASSQTPRYGYTF | TGTGCCAGCTCACAGACACCGCGGTATGGCTACACCTTC
TRBJ2-2 | NA | NA | TRBV7-3 | 18 | CASSLTARAGQDTGELFF | TGTGCCAGCAGCTTAACCGCGCGTGCAGGGCAGGATACCGGGGAGCTGTTTTTT
TRBJ2-1 | NA | TRBD1 | TRBV18 | 16 | CASSGDRTILGSEQFF | TGTGCCAGCTCCGGGGACAGAACCATCCTAGGGAGTGAGCAGTTCTTC
TRBJ1-1 | once | NA | TRBV19 | 14 | CASSDTVPRTEAFF | TGTGCCAGTAGTGACACGGTCCCCCGCACTGAAGCTTTCTTT
TRBJ1-2 | NA | NA | TRBV18 | 15 | CASSPPSGGRDGYTF | TGTGCCAGCTCACCCCCTTCCGGGGGGAGGGATGGCTACACCTTC
TRBJ2-3 | NA | TRBD1 | TRBV28 | 15 | CASSFLDRVADTQYF | TGTGCCAGCAGTTTCTTAGACAGGGTCGCCGATACGCAGTATTTT
TRBJ1-2 | NA | NA | TRBV18 | 15 | CASSPGDGTVYGYTF | TGTGCCAGCTCACCAGGGGATGGAACGGTCTATGGCTACACCTTC
TRBJ1-6 | NA | NA | TRBV6-5 | 13 | CASSRGGHSPLHF | TGTGCCAGCAGCCGAGGGGGTCATTCACCCCTCCACTTT
TRBJ1-1 | NA | NA | TRBV9 | 14 | CASSVRPRGTEAFF | TGTGCCAGCAGCGTCCGCCCGAGGGGGACTGAAGCTTTCTTT
TRBJ2-7 | NA | NA | TRBV11-3 | 15 | CASSLVFPSRKEQYF | TGTGCCAGCAGCTTAGTGTTTCCGTCCCGCAAGGAGCAGTACTTC
TRBJ2-3 | NA | TRBD2 | TRBV6-6 | 16 | CASSYRAGGSVDTQYF | TGTGCCAGCAGTTATCGGGCCGGGGGGTCGGTGGATACGCAGTATTTT
TRBJ2-1 | NA | TRBD2 | TRBV18 | 16 | CASSPKRLALSGEQFF | TGTGCCAGCTCACCTAAACGACTAGCCCTAAGTGGTGAGCAGTTCTTC
TRBJ1-3 | NA | NA | TRBV6-1 | 16 | CASSDPRQLSGNTIYF | TGTGCCAGCAGTGATCCTCGCCAGCTCTCTGGAAACACCATATATTTT
TRBJ1-1 | NA | NA | TRBV7-9 | 15 | CASSLGWGSITEAFF | TGTGCCAGCAGCTTAGGGTGGGGAAGTATAACTGAAGCTTTCTTT
TRBJ1-5 | NA | NA | TRBV1 | 15 | CTSSQDFNRLGPQHF | TGCACCAGCAGCCAAGATTTTAACCGGTTAGGGCCCCAGCATTTT
TRBJ2-7 | NA | NA | TRBV15 | 17 | CATSRDGPGTSSYEQYF | TGTGCCACCAGCAGAGATGGGCCCGGGACTTCTTCCTACGAGCAGTACTTC
TRBJ2-7 | NA | NA | TRBV2 | 14 | CASRNSVYAYEQYF | TGTGCCAGCAGGAACAGTGTCTACGCCTACGAGCAGTACTTC
TRBJ1-1 | NA | NA | TRBV7-7 | 15 | CASSLDKDGNTEAFF | TGTGCTAGCAGCTTAGACAAGGACGGGAACACTGAAGCTTTCTTT
TRBJ2-6 | NA | TRBD2 | TRBV7-8 | 18 | CASSLMTSGRSGANVLTF | TGTGCCAGCAGCCTGATGACTAGCGGCCGCTCTGGGGCCAACGTCCTGACTTTC
TRBJ1-1 | once | NA | TRBV7-9 | 16 | CASSFRGGAPNTEAFF | TGTGCCAGCAGCTTTCGAGGAGGGGCCCCAAACACTGAAGCTTTCTTT
TRBJ1-1 | few | TRBD1 | TRBV2 | 15 | CASTGLGQMNTEAFF | TGTGCCAGCACCGGATTGGGACAGATGAACACTGAAGCTTTCTTT
TRBJ2-7 | NA | TRBD2 | TRBV6-1 | 15 | CASSDFGGETYEQYF | TGTGCCAGCAGTGATTTTGGGGGGGAGACCTACGAGCAGTACTTC
TRBJ2-5 | once | NA | TRBV28 | 14 | CASSPYRIQETQYF | TGTGCCAGCAGTCCCTACAGGATACAAGAGACCCAGTACTTC
TRBJ1-2 | NA | NA | TRBV10-1 | 16 | CASTRFSADPKDGYTF | TGCGCCAGCACTCGGTTTTCCGCAGACCCTAAGGATGGCTACACCTTC
TRBJ1-3 | once | TRBD1 | TRBV6-5 | 15 | CASSFTGGLGNTIYF | TGTGCCAGCAGTTTTACAGGGGGGCTCGGAAACACCATATATTTT
TRBJ2-7 | NA | NA | TRBV4-2 | 17 | CASSQDVGSRTTGEQYF | TGTGCCAGCAGCCAAGATGTGGGATCCAGAACAACGGGGGAGCAGTACTTC
TRBJ1-4 | few | TRBD1 | TRBV18 | 16 | CASSYQGATTNEKLFF | TGTGCCAGCTCATACCAGGGGGCGACCACTAATGAAAAACTGTTTTTT
TRBJ1-3 | once | NA | TRBV7-8 | 17 | CASSSMGVGLGGNTIYF | TGTGCCAGCAGCTCCATGGGGGTTGGGCTGGGAGGAAACACCATATATTTT
TRBJ1-3 | few | NA | TRBV7-6 | 15 | CASSPRSPTGNTIYF | TGTGCCAGCAGCCCTAGGAGCCCCACTGGAAACACCATATATTTT
TRBJ1-5 | few | NA | TRBV7-2 | 12 | CASSLDYQPQHF | TGTGCCAGCAGCTTAGATTATCAGCCCCAGCATTTT
TRBJ1-1 | NA | NA | TRBV6-1 | 13 | CASSELGGTEAFF | TGTGCCAGCAGTGAACTAGGGGGTACTGAAGCTTTCTTT
TRBJ2-7 | NA | NA | TRBV11-2 | 15 | CASSFGQAASYEQYF | TGTGCCAGCAGCTTCGGACAAGCGGCCTCCTACGAGCAGTACTTC
TRBJ2-2 | NA | NA | TRBV9 | 13 | CASSPLGTGELFF | TGTGCCAGCAGCCCCCTGGGAACCGGGGAGCTGTTTTTT